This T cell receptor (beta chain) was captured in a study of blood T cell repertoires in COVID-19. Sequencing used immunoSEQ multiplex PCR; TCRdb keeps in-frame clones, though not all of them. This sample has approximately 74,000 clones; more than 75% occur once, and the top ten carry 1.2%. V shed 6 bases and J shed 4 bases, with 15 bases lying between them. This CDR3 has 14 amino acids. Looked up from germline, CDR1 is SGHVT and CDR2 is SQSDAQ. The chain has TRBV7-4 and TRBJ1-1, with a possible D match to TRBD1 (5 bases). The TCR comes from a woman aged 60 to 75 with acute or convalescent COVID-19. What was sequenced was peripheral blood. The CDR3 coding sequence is TGTGCCAGCAGTCCACAGGTTCCCCGCACTGAAGCTTTCTTT. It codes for CASSPQVPRTEAFF.